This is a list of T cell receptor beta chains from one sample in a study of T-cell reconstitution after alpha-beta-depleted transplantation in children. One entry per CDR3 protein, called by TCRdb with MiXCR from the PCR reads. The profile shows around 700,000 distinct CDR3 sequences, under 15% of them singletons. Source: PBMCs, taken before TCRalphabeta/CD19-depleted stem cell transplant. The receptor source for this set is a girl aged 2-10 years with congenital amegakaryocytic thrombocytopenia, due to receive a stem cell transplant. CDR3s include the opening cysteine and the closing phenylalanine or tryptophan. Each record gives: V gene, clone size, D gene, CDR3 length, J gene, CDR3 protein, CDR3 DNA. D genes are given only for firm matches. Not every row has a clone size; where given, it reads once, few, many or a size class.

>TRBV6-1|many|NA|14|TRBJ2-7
CASRPWGPAYEQYF
TGTGCCAGTCGCCCCTGGGGGCCGGCTTACGAGCAGTACTTC
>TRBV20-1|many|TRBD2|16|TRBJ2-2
CSARSLSSGNTGELFF
TGCAGTGCTAGAAGTCTGTCTAGCGGGAACACCGGGGAGCTGTTTTTT
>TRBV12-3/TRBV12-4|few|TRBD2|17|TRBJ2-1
CASSRGTSGSLGNEQFF
TGTGCCAGCAGTCGGGGGACTAGCGGGAGTCTTGGCAATGAGCAGTTCTTC
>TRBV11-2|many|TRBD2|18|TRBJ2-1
CASSLVPGGLSSYNEQFF
TGTGCCAGCAGCTTAGTACCGGGAGGGCTGAGCTCCTACAATGAGCAGTTCTTC
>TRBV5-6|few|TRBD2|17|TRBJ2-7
CASSLGRSGRYPYEQYF
TGTGCCAGCAGCTTGGGAAGGAGCGGGAGGTACCCCTACGAGCAGTACTTC
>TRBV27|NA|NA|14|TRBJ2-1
CASSVLGFYNEQFF
TGTGCCAGCAGTGTACTAGGGTTCTACAATGAGCAGTTCTTC
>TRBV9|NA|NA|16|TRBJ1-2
CASSVEGRGREGGDTF
TGTGCCAGCAGCGTTGAGGGACGGGGGAGAGAAGGCGGCGACACCTTC
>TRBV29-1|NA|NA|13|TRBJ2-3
CSVDTEGTDTQYF
TGCAGCGTTGATACAGAGGGGACAGATACGCAGTATTTT
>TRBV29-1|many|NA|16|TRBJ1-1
CSVGCFFGYLNTEAFF
TGCAGCGTTGGATGTTTTTTTGGGTATTTGAACACTGAAGCTTTCTTT
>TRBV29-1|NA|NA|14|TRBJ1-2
CSVARMGRSDGYTF
TGCAGCGTCGCAAGGATGGGACGCTCCGATGGCTACACCTTC
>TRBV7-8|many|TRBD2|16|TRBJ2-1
CASSLGLAEPYNEQFF
TGTGCCAGCAGCTTAGGGCTAGCGGAACCCTACAATGAGCAGTTCTTC
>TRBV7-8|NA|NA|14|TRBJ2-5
CASSLVRGSETQYF
TGTGCCAGCAGCTTAGTTCGGGGGTCGGAGACCCAGTACTTC
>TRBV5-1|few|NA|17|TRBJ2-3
CASSPGNSFPHTDTQYF
TGCGCCAGCAGCCCCGGTAATAGCTTCCCGCATACAGATACGCAGTATTTT
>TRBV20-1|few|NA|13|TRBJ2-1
CSARDGFYNEQFF
TGCAGTGCTAGGGACGGCTTCTACAATGAGCAGTTCTTC
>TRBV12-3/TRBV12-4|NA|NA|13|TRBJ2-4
CASSSTTVNIQYF
TGTGCCAGCAGTTCCACGACCGTGAACATTCAGTACTTC
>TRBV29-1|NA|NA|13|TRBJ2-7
CSGQGSGSYEQYF
TGCAGCGGCCAGGGGAGTGGAAGCTACGAGCAGTACTTC
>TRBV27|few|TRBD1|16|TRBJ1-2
CASSLSGTGIQGGYTF
TGTGCCAGCAGTTTATCAGGGACAGGGATTCAAGGTGGCTACACCTTC
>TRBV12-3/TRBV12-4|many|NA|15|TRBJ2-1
CASSPRGNFYNEQFF
TGTGCCAGCAGTCCAAGGGGTAACTTCTACAATGAGCAGTTCTTC
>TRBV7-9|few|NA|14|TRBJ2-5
CASSLALHEETQYF
TGTGCCAGCAGCTTAGCGCTACATGAAGAGACCCAGTACTTC
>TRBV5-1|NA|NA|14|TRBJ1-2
CASSPGNSNYGYTF
TGCGCCAGCAGCCCAGGGAACTCTAACTATGGCTACACCTTC
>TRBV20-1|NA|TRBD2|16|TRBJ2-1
CSARGGREGSYNEQFF
TGCAGTGCTAGAGGAGGGCGGGAGGGCTCCTACAATGAGCAGTTCTTC
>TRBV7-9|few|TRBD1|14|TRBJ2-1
CASSQKQGANEQFF
TGTGCCAGCAGCCAAAAACAGGGGGCCAATGAGCAGTTCTTC
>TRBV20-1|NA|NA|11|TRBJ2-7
CSPVRFYEQYF
TGCAGTCCAGTCAGGTTCTACGAGCAGTACTTC
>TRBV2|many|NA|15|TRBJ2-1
CASSEGPSSYNEQFF
TGTGCCAGCAGTGAAGGCCCTAGCTCGTACAATGAGCAGTTCTTC
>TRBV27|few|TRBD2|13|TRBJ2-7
CASKAGLSYEQYF
TGTGCCAGCAAAGCGGGACTCAGCTACGAGCAGTACTTC
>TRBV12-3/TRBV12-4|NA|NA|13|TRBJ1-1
CASSLFQNTEAFF
TGTGCCAGCAGTTTATTCCAGAACACTGAAGCTTTCTTT
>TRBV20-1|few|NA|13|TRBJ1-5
CSASISVNQPQHF
TGCAGTGCCAGTATTTCAGTCAATCAGCCCCAGCATTTT
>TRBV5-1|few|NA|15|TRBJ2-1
CASSLSGSRHNEQFF
TGCGCCAGCAGCTTGTCAGGGAGCCGACACAATGAGCAGTTCTTC
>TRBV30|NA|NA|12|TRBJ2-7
CAWSADSYEQYF
TGTGCCTGGAGTGCCGACTCCTACGAGCAGTACTTC
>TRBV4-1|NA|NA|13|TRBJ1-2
CASSQGGSSGYTF
TGCGCCAGCAGCCAGGGCGGGTCCAGCGGCTACACCTTC
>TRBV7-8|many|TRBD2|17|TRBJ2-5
CASSSPSGRGYQETQYF
TGTGCCAGCAGCTCTCCTAGCGGGAGGGGGTACCAAGAGACCCAGTACTTC
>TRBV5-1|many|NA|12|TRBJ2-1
CASSLGQNEQFF
TGCGCCAGCAGCTTGGGACAGAATGAGCAGTTCTTC
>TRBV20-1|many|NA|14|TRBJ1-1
CSAGAGFENTEAFF
TGCAGTGCTGGTGCGGGGTTTGAGAACACTGAAGCTTTCTTT
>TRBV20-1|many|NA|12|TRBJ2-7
CSARDQTVEQYF
TGCAGTGCTAGAGATCAGACAGTCGAGCAGTACTTC
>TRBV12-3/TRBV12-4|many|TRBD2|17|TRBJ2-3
CASRYPGAGEASDTQYF
TGTGCCAGCAGATACCCGGGAGCGGGAGAGGCTTCAGATACGCAGTATTTT
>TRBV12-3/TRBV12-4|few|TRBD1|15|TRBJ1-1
CASSFRQGGVTEAFF
TGTGCCAGCAGTTTTCGGCAGGGGGGTGTCACTGAAGCTTTCTTT
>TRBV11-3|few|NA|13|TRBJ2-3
CASSSDSADTQYF
TGTGCCAGCAGCTCAGACTCCGCCGATACGCAGTATTTT
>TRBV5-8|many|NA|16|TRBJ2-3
CASSPGEARPTDTQYF
TGTGCCAGCAGCCCGGGGGAAGCGAGACCCACAGATACGCAGTATTTT
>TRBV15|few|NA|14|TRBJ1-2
CATSRDLSSYGYTF
TGTGCCACCAGCAGAGATCTGTCCAGCTATGGCTACACCTTC
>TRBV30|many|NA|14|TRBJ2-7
CACEEGRASYEQYF
TGTGCCTGCGAAGAAGGGCGGGCCTCCTACGAGCAGTACTTC
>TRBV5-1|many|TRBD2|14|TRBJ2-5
CASRLAATQETQYF
TGCGCCAGCAGACTAGCGGCGACTCAAGAGACCCAGTACTTC
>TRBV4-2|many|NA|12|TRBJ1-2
CASSQDSRAGTF
TGTGCCAGCAGCCAAGATAGCAGGGCGGGTACCTTC
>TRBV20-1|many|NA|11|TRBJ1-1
CSARRRAEAFF
TGCAGTGCTAGACGTCGAGCTGAAGCTTTCTTT
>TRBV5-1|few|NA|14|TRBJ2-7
CASSPTRSRYEQYF
TGCGCCAGCAGCCCGACTAGGTCAAGATACGAGCAGTACTTC
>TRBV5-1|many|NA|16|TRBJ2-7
CASSLVLGASSYEQYF
TGCGCCAGCAGCTTGGTGTTGGGCGCCAGCTCCTACGAGCAGTACTTC
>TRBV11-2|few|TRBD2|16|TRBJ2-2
CASRVSLAGVTGELFF
TGTGCCAGCAGGGTCTCGCTAGCGGGAGTCACCGGGGAGCTGTTTTTT